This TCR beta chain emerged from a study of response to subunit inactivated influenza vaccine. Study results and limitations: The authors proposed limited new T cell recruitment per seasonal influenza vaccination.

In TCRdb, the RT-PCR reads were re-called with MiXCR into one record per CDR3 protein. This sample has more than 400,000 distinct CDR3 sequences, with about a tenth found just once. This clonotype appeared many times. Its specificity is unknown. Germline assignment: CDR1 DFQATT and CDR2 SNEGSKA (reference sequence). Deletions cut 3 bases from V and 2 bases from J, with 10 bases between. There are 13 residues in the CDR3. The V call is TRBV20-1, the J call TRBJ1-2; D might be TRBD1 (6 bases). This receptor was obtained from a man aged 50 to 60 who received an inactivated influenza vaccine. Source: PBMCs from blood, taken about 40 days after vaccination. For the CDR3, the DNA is TGCAGTGCTAGGACAGGTGAAAACTATGGCTACACCTTC. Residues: CSARTGENYGYTF.